The present TCR beta chain was sequenced within a study of vaccination effects on CD4 cells after COVID-19. CDR3 length: 15 amino acids. The germline V and J ends were trimmed by 3 bases and 2 bases, with 12 bases remaining between them. Germline CDR1 KGHSH, CDR2 LQKENI. Before sequencing, viral peptide pools were used by the ViraFEST assay to expand antigen-specific CD4+ T cells. At the end of 9 to 11 days of culture, CD4+ T cells were isolated. A half-volume exchange with IL-2 medium occurred on days 3 and 7. There are a few counts of this clone. Its antigen is currently unknown. Sequencing used immunoSEQ multiplex PCR; TCRdb keeps in-frame clones, though not all of them. This sample has tens of thousands of clones, with around 70% found just once. Study results and limitations: Marked clonal contraction of both clone types appeared late after vaccination.

The clonotype was recovered from a human donor who received a COVID-19 vaccine. The genes are TRBV18 and TRBJ2-3; a possible D gene is TRBD2 (6 bases). The specimen comprised CD4+ T cells from PBMCs cultured with HCoV-229E spike peptides, sampled before COVID-19 vaccination. The CDR3 DNA reads as TGTGCCAGCTCACCCGTCGGGGGACCCACAGATACGCAGTATTTT. Encoded protein: CASSPVGGPTDTQYF.